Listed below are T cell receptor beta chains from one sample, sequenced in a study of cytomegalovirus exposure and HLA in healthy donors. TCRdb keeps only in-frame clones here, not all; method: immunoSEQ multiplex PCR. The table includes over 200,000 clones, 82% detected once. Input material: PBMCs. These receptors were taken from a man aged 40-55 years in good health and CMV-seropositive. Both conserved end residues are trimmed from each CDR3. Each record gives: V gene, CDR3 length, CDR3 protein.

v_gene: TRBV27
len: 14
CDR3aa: ASTLLRAGGPDEQF

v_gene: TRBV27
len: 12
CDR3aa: ASSRADRDYGYT

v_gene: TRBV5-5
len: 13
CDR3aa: ASSLFFLAANEQF

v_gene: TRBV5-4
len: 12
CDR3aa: ASSPDRAKNIQY

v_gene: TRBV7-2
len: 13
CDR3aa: ASSFSSTYTDTQY

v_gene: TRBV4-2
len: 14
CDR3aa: ASSQSPGQGNNEQF

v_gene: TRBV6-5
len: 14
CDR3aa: ASSSTGTGSNSPLH

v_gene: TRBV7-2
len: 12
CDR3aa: ASSSTSGTYEQY

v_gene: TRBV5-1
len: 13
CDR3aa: ASSFSSPPGETQY

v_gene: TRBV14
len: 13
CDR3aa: ASRNRTGWTTEAF

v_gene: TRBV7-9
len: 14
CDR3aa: ASRLTGGLGYNEQF

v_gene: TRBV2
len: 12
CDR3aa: ASSRTLGRQPQH

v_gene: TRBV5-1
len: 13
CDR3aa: ASSFQMGQAGEQY

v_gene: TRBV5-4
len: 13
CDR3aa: ASSLEDRADTEAF

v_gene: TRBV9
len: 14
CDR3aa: ASSPRLAESTDTQY

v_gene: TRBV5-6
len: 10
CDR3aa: ASSFRTGSAF

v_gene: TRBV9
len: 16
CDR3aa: ASSVALAKAGGYNEQF

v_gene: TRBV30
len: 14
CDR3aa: AWSALSDRGNFGYT

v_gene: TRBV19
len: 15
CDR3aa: ASSTSVGSGRTDTQY

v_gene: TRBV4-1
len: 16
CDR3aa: ASSQVPLREWVYNEQF

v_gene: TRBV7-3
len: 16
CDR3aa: ASSLIPLASGAYNEQF

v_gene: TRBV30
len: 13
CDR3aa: AWSMGLAITYEQY

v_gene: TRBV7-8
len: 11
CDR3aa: ASAPGGNTEAF

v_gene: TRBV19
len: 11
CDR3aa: ASTGTGTYGYT

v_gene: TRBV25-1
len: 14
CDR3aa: ASSRAGRANTGELF

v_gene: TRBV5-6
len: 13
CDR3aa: ASSFRTSGYNEQF

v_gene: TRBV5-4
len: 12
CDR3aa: ASSLLGLAGEQF

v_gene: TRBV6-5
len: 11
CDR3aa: ASSYSGGAQAF

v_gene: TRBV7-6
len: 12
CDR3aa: ASSRRGGQETQY

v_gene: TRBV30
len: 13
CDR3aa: AWTIIGQASETQY

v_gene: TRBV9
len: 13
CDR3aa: ASSVRDRENNEQF

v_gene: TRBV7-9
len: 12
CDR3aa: ASSQLGTRDEQY

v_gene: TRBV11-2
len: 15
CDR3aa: ASSLGTSRSHYNEQF

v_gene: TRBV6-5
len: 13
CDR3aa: ASRRGGSSGNTIY

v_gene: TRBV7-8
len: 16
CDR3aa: ASSSGQGTSGTYNEQF

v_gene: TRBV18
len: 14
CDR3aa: ASSPRAGGLQETQY

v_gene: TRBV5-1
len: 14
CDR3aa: ASSSPGTGGKTEAF

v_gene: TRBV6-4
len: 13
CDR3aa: ASRRTSGITDTQY

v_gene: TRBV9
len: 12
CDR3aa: ASSVSDGDTEAF

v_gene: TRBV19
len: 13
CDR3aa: ASSPGVTGVQPQH

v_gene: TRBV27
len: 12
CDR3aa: ASSLATNTGELF

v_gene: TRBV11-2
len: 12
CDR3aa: ASSNRQGDEKLF

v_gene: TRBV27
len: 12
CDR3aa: ASSYRDGNQPQH

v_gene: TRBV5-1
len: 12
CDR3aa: ASSLTGVNQPQH

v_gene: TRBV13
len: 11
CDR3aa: ASSLGRTGELF

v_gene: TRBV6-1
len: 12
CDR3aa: ASSMDRGPQPQH

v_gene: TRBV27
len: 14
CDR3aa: ASSLFVASGTDTQY

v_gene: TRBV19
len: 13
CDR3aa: ASSILGQSTDTQY

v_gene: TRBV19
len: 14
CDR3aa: ASKVSPSGSFYEQF

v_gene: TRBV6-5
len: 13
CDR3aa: ASRLKTSGSREQF

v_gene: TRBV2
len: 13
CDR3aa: ASRGGGRGTDTQY

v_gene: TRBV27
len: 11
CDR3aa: ASSRGLPYEQY

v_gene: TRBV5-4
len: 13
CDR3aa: ASKSTSGVQETQY